Listed below are T cell receptor beta chains from one sample, sequenced in a study of T cell repertoires and HLA-DP antigens. Repertoires were generated with immunoSEQ multiplex PCR, while TCRdb's copy carries only in-frame clones and drops some. The table lists about 89,000 clones, roughly 86% of them singletons, with 1.7% in the top ten. Antigen specificity for these receptors is unknown. The sequenced sample consisted of CD4+ T cells from PBMCs. These receptor sequences come from a man aged 50 to 60 in good health and CMV-seronegative. CDR3s include the opening cysteine and the closing phenylalanine or tryptophan. D genes are given only for firm matches. Part of the rows lack a size; the others show once, few, many or a class for expanded clones.

D	V	size	J	CDR3	DNA
-	TRBV7-6	-	TRBJ2-3	CASSLGGDTDTQYF	TGTGCCAGCAGCTTAGGGGGGGACACAGATACGCAGTATTTT
-	TRBV19	-	TRBJ2-7	CASSIDDRGGNEQYF	TGTGCCAGTAGTATAGATGACAGGGGAGGGAACGAGCAGTACTTC
TRBD1	TRBV10-2	once	TRBJ2-3	CASSRQGPTDTQYF	TGCGCCAGCAGTCGACAGGGACCCACAGATACGCAGTATTTT
TRBD1	TRBV9	-	TRBJ1-6	CASSARGGQYNSPLHF	TGTGCCAGCAGCGCAAGGGGGGGACAGTATAATTCACCCCTCCACTTT
TRBD1	TRBV19	-	TRBJ1-1	CASSMRSGQGTEAFF	TGTGCCAGTAGTATGAGGAGTGGACAGGGGACTGAAGCTTTCTTT
-	TRBV5-1	-	TRBJ1-1	CASSLGVTNTEAFF	TGCGCCAGCAGCTTGGGAGTGACGAACACTGAAGCTTTCTTT
TRBD1	TRBV19	-	TRBJ1-2	CASSSSGTGVGYTF	TGTGCCAGTAGTTCCTCCGGGACAGGGGTCGGCTACACCTTC
TRBD1	TRBV19	-	TRBJ2-6	CASSILPRTGGASGANVLTF	TGTGCCAGTAGTATTCTGCCCCGGACAGGGGGCGCCTCTGGGGCCAACGTCCTGACTTTC
-	TRBV6-1	-	TRBJ2-1	CASSELGGPFF	TGTGCCAGCAGTGAACTAGGAGGGCCGTTCTTC
-	TRBV21-1	-	TRBJ2-7	CASSVDRDNSYEQYF	TGTGCCAGCAGCGTTGACCGGGACAACTCCTACGAGCAGTACTTC
TRBD1	TRBV7-9	-	TRBJ1-2	CASSGRPGTGGGGYGYTF	TGTGCCAGCAGCGGGCGTCCCGGGACAGGGGGCGGCGGCTATGGCTACACCTTC
TRBD2	TRBV2	few	TRBJ2-1	CASSASGTRAYNEQFF	TGTGCCAGCAGTGCTTCCGGGACTAGAGCCTACAATGAGCAGTTCTTC
TRBD2	TRBV4-3	-	TRBJ2-1	CASSHDPFAGGQYNEQFF	TGCGCCAGCAGCCATGACCCCTTTGCGGGAGGGCAGTACAATGAGCAGTTCTTC
TRBD1	TRBV6-1	-	TRBJ2-7	CASSEATTGGYEQYF	TGTGCCAGCAGTGAAGCAACGACAGGGGGCTACGAGCAGTACTTC
-	TRBV18	-	TRBJ2-1	CASSRLGSYNEQFF	TGTGCCAGCTCACGGCTAGGGTCCTACAATGAGCAGTTCTTC
TRBD1	TRBV6-5	-	TRBJ2-7	CASSYSRDRSYEQYF	TGTGCCAGCAGTTACTCGAGGGACAGGTCCTACGAGCAGTACTTC
TRBD2	TRBV7-2	-	TRBJ2-5	CASSAGLAGGKTQYF	TGTGCCAGCAGCGCGGGACTAGCGGGAGGAAAGACCCAGTACTTC
-	TRBV7-2	-	TRBJ1-2	CATAHTGTNGYTF	TGTGCCACCGCTCATACAGGGACTAATGGCTACACCTTC
-	TRBV21-1	-	TRBJ2-3	CASSKARGVTLLGTQYF	TGTGCCAGCAGCAAAGCCCGTGGCGTAACCCTTCTCGGTACGCAGTATTTT
-	TRBV10-3	-	TRBJ1-1	CAMARQANTEAFF	TGTGCCATGGCCCGACAGGCGAACACTGAAGCTTTCTTT
TRBD1	TRBV19	-	TRBJ1-4	CASRGKTGPDEKLFF	TGTGCCAGTAGGGGGAAGACAGGGCCGGACGAAAAACTGTTTTTT
TRBD1	TRBV15	-	TRBJ1-1	CATSRGQGRITEAFF	TGTGCCACCAGCAGAGGACAGGGGAGGATCACTGAAGCTTTCTTT
-	TRBV5-1	once	TRBJ1-1	CASSLILNTEAFF	TGCGCCAGCAGCTTAATATTGAACACTGAAGCTTTCTTT
-	TRBV4-3	-	TRBJ1-5	CASSQDARGGWPQHF	TGCGCCAGCAGCCAAGATGCCAGGGGAGGTTGGCCCCAGCATTTT
TRBD1	TRBV25-1	-	TRBJ1-2	CASRTQGAPGGYTF	TGTGCCAGCAGGACGCAGGGGGCGCCAGGGGGCTACACCTTC
-	TRBV25-1	-	TRBJ1-4	CASRDSSTNEKLFF	TGTGCCAGCAGGGACAGCTCAACTAATGAAAAACTGTTTTTT